The sequence of this T cell receptor (beta chain) was determined in a study of shared clonotypes between healthy human individuals. As for the study in general: Three CD4 naive, three CD4 memory, two CD8 naive and one CD8 memory plate were used per donor. Findings and caveats of the study: Few donors restricted represented genetic and exposure-history diversity.

Concerning this clone: Its target is not known.

Authors' analysis steps: Quality scores were absent from the junction-only immunoSEQ sequences, so filtering differed. Only in-frame clones appear in the TCRdb table, and some are missing; sequencing was by immunoSEQ multiplex PCR. V and J calls and clone size come straight from that table; D and trimming were deduced from the DNA. The profile shows roughly 2 million clones, approximately 94% of them singletons. There are 15 residues in the CDR3. CDR1 is SGDLS and CDR2 is YYNGEE in the germline V gene. Trimming took 4 bases from V and 5 from J; bases not matched to a gene: 12. This sequence joins TRBV9 and TRBJ2-7, with 7 bases lining up with TRBD1. The TCR sequence derives from a man aged 18 to 29 in good health. Sequencing was performed on naive CD4+ T cells sorted from blood. Noted subset: CD45RA+ positively selected. The CDR3 nucleotides read TGTGCCAGCAGCCCTCCGCGACAGGGTTCGGACGAGCAGTACTTC. Translating it yields CASSPPRQGSDEQYF.